These 27 T cell receptor beta chains were sequenced from one sample in a study of T cell changes during pregnancy in multiple sclerosis (dated by TCRdb to the late 2010s). Library method: the immunoSEQ multiplex PCR assay. TCRdb holds this immuneACCESS table with in-frame rearrangements only. Some clones are missing; in checked studies, unresolved V genes explain under half, and the rest has no known cause. In all, the sample holds roughly 39,000 clones, and about 90% of those were seen once. The ten largest clones represent over 0.75% of the sample. The starting material was CD4+ T cells from peripheral blood mononuclear cells, obtained before pregnancy. These receptor sequences come from a female donor with multiple sclerosis, enrolled in a pregnancy study.

The chain joins TRBV5-1 to TRBJ1-4; TRBD1 agrees at 7 bases. CDR1 SGHRS and CDR2 YFSETQ come from the germline V gene. J gave up 4 bases and V 7 bases, and 7 bases lay outside the gene matches. The CDR3 is made up of 14 amino acids. CDR3: CASGRGQSNEKLFF. The CDR3 DNA is TGCGCCAGCGGTCGGGGACAGAGTAATGAAAAACTGTTTTTT. The entire variable domain, with the rest obtained from reference TRBV5-1 and TRBJ1-4, is as follows: KAGVTQTPRYLIKTRGQQVTLSCSPISGHRSVSWYQQTPGQGLQFLFEYFSETQRNKGNFPGRFSGRQFSNSRSEMNVSTLELGDSALYLCASGRGQSNEKLFFGSGTQLSVL.

This chain connects TRBV6-5 to TRBJ1-2, with D perhaps matching TRBD1 (6 bases). V lost 6 bases and J 8 bases, leaving 16 bases between the germline ends. This CDR3 region has 13 residues. Germline V CDR1 and CDR2: MNHEY, SVGAGI. This chain's CDR3 is CASSRGQRGGYTF. CDR3 DNA sequence: TGTGCCAGCAGCCGAGGACAGAGAGGCGGCTACACCTTC.

The V gene is TRBV7-9, the J gene TRBJ2-1; D call uncertain. The CDR3 extends over 14 amino acids. From germline, CDR1 is SEHNR and CDR2 FQNEAQ (reference sequence). V was clipped by 0 bases and J by 8 bases, with 11 bases between them. The CDR3 reads CASSLAVSIHEQFF. In DNA, the CDR3 is TGTGCCAGCAGCTTAGCCGTTAGTATCCATGAGCAGTTCTTC.

This rearrangement joins TRBV10-3 to TRBJ2-7; D may be TRBD2 (5 bases). From germline, CDR1 is ENHRY and CDR2 SYGVKD. The CDR3 is made up of 14 amino acids. The ends were cut back, 4 bases at V and 2 bases at J, with 12 bases in the middle. DNA of the CDR3: TGTGCCATCAGTGGAGGGTACCGGGCCTACGAGCAGTACTTC. It translates to CAISGGYRAYEQYF.

J is TRBJ1-3 and V is TRBV28; 7 nucleotides match TRBD1. From germline, CDR1 is MDHEN and CDR2 SYDVKM. V was pared by 6 bases and J by 5 bases, with 7 bases of the junction left unmatched. This CDR3 region has 14 residues. CDR3 sequence reads: CASSLKGQRNTIYF. DNA of the CDR3: TGTGCCAGCAGCCTAAAGGGACAGAGAAACACCATATATTTT.

V gene TRBV21-1 combines with J gene TRBJ2-2; TRBD1, as called in the table, went unchecked against the DNA. TRBV21-1 is an annotated pseudogene. The CDR3 totals 16 residues. The CDR3 nucleotides read TGTGCCAGCAGTAACCGACATTCCGCCGACACCGGGGAGCTGTTTTTT. Protein: CASSNRHSADTGELFF.

The V gene is TRBV10-3, the J gene TRBJ2-5, with TRBD1 matching over 7 bases. The CDR3 has 13 residues. Germline loops: CDR1 ENHRY, CDR2 SYGVKD. The V gene end was trimmed by 10 bases and the J gene end by 5 bases; junction bases not matched to a gene: 10. This CDR3 is CATAPPRGETQYF. In nucleotides, the CDR3 is TGTGCCACCGCGCCGCCCAGGGGGGAGACCCAGTACTTC.

The rearrangement uses TRBV6-5 and TRBJ2-1, with 10 bases fitting TRBD2. CDR1 and CDR2 from the germline V gene are MNHEY and SVGAGI. This CDR3 region has 15 residues. Losses at the gene ends were 6 bases for V and 2 bases for J; bases not matched to a gene: 4. This chain's CDR3 is CASSASGSPYNEQFF. CDR3 in DNA: TGTGCCAGCAGCGCTAGCGGGAGTCCCTACAATGAGCAGTTCTTC.

This chain connects TRBV7-6 to TRBJ2-2, with 9 bases matching TRBD2. The junction had 8 bases not matched to a gene; V was cut back by 5 bases and J by 4 bases. The CDR3 totals 16 residues. Germline V CDR1 and CDR2: SGHVS, FNYEAQ. The DNA for the CDR3 is TGTGCCAGCAGCCCCCTTCAAGCGGGAGGCACCGGGGAGCTGTTTTTT. Amino acids: CASSPLQAGGTGELFF.

This clone showed up just a few times. V is TRBV7-2 and J is TRBJ2-5; D is undetermined. Between the trimmed V and J ends, which lost 3 bases and 7 bases, there was a span of 9 bases. Germline V gene sequence: CDR1 SGHTA, CDR2 FQGNSA. The CDR3 totals 12 residues. The chain's CDR3 is CASSFEVGTQYF. In DNA, the CDR3 is TGTGCCAGCAGCTTCGAGGTCGGGACCCAGTACTTC.

The chain links TRBV11-1 to TRBJ2-4; D not certain. The V end lost 6 bases, the J end lost 7 bases, and 13 bases lay between the germline ends. This CDR3 has 13 residues. CDR1 and CDR2 from the germline V gene are SGHAT and FQDESV (reference sequence). CDR3 loop: CASSSRSGNIQYF. CDR3 DNA: TGTGCCAGCAGTAGTAGATCAGGCAACATTCAGTACTTC.

The J gene is TRBJ2-7, the V gene TRBV11-2; D is perhaps TRBD1 (5 bases). Trimming pared 5 bases from V and 7 bases from J, leaving 18 bases between. Germline V gene data show CDR1 as SGHAT and CDR2 as FQNNGV. The CDR3 loop spans 14 amino acids. The DNA for the CDR3 is TGTGCCAGCAGCACGGCCTCAGGGTACGGGGAGCAGTACTTC. Translating it yields CASSTASGYGEQYF.

CDR3 in amino acids: CASSLRSRETQYF. The CDR3 DNA reads as TGTGCCAGCAGCTTACGGAGCAGAGAGACCCAGTACTTC. This chain uses TRBV7-2 with TRBJ2-5; D gene ambiguous. Germline-derived CDR1 and CDR2 are SGHTA and FQGNSA. This CDR3 comprises 13 residues. V was clipped by 2 bases and J by 4 bases, with 8 bases between them.

The chain combines TRBV6-6 with TRBJ2-2; 7 bases align to TRBD1. CDR1 and CDR2 from the germline V gene are MNHNY and SVGAGI (reference sequence). The trim removed 0 bases at V and 5 bases at J, leaving 3 bases unmatched. CDR3 length equals 15 residues. The CDR3 sequence is CASSYSTGSTGELFF. DNA for the CDR3: TGTGCCAGCAGTTACTCGACAGGGAGTACCGGGGAGCTGTTTTTT.

The V gene is TRBV6-5, the J gene TRBJ2-7; D remains unclear. The ends were cut back, 0 bases at V and 12 bases at J, with 9 bases in the middle. This CDR3 contains 11 residues. Looked up from germline, CDR1 is MNHEY and CDR2 is SVGAGI. The CDR3 coding sequence is TGTGCCAGCAGTTACTCGGGCCGAGCGTACTTC. This translates into CASSYSGRAYF.

The chain links TRBV7-8 to TRBJ2-7; D gene uncertain. This CDR3 has 14 amino acids. Germline CDR1 SGHVS, CDR2 FQNEAQ. V was shortened by 4 bases and J by 0 bases, with 10 bases between the two germline ends. The CDR3 is CASSSSGSSYEQYF. The CDR3 DNA is TGTGCCAGCAGCTCCTCAGGCAGCTCCTACGAGCAGTACTTC.

This clone was recorded once. The chain links TRBV10-3 to TRBJ2-7; 7 positions agree with TRBD1. Germline loops: CDR1 ENHRY, CDR2 SYGVKD. V shed 3 bases and J 13 bases; nucleotides not matched to a gene: 9. The CDR3 contains 12 residues. The CDR3 reads CAISDGTAELYF. As DNA, the CDR3 is TGTGCCATCAGTGACGGGACAGCCGAACTTTACTTC.

The V call is TRBV19, the J call TRBJ1-5; TRBD1 might be the D (6 bases). This CDR3 is built from 15 residues. In germline, CDR1 is LNHDA, CDR2 SQIVND (reference sequence). Deletions cut 7 bases from V and 3 bases from J, with 16 bases between. This CDR3 reads CASTSLQGVNQPQHF. CDR3 nucleotide sequence: TGTGCCAGTACTTCTCTACAGGGCGTCAATCAGCCCCAGCATTTT.

The V call is TRBV7-2, the J call TRBJ2-3; D gene uncertain. The CDR3 spans 14 residues. The germline V gene has CDR1 SGHTA and CDR2 FQGNSA. With 1 base removed from V and 2 bases from J, the gap between germline ends came to 7 bases. This CDR3 reads CASSLGEPTDTQYF. DNA for the CDR3: TGTGCCAGCAGCTTAGGAGAACCCACAGATACGCAGTATTTT.

The rearrangement uses TRBV7-2 and TRBJ2-7, with 11 nucleotides matching TRBD2. The CDR3 is 15 residues long. The germline gives CDR1 SGHTA, CDR2 FQGNSA. J gave up 4 bases and V 5 bases, and 7 bases lay outside the gene matches. CDR3 region: CASSAPTSGKYEQYF. The CDR3 bases are TGTGCCAGCAGCGCTCCGACTAGCGGGAAGTACGAGCAGTACTTC.

This chain joins TRBV6-5 and TRBJ2-2; tentative D call: TRBD2 (5 bases). There are 14 residues in the CDR3. Germline CDR1 MNHEY, CDR2 SVGAGI. With 5 bases removed from V and 0 bases from J, the gap between germline ends came to 7 bases. The CDR3 loop is CASSVSANTGELFF. CDR3 DNA: TGTGCCAGCAGTGTTAGCGCGAACACCGGGGAGCTGTTTTTT.

The V and J genes are TRBV4-3 and TRBJ2-7, with 7 bases lining up with TRBD2. Germline V lookup: CDR1 LGHNA, CDR2 YSLEER. The CDR3 has 15 amino acids. V trimming: 3 bases; J trimming: 0 bases; junction bases outside the gene matches: 5. The CDR3: CASSHQRGDSYEQYF. The CDR3 nucleotides read TGCGCCAGCAGCCACCAGCGGGGTGACTCCTACGAGCAGTACTTC.

The genes are TRBV5-1 and TRBJ2-1, with TRBD2 matching over 12 bases. V trimming: 4 bases; J trimming: 3 bases; junction bases outside the gene matches: 5. The CDR3 spans 16 residues. The germline CDR1 and CDR2 sequences are SGHRS and YFSETQ. The CDR3 region has the DNA TGCGCCAGCAGCGAAAGGACTAGCGGGATCTACAATGAGCAGTTCTTC. Translating it yields CASSERTSGIYNEQFF.

This sequence joins TRBV6-6 and TRBJ2-7, with D possibly matching TRBD1 (6 bases). Trimming removed 4 bases at V and 0 bases at J, with 13 bases between. Looked up from germline, CDR1 is MNHNY and CDR2 is SVGAGI (reference sequence). The CDR3 is 15 residues long. The CDR3 DNA sequence: TGTGCCAGCAGTTTACAGGGTAAAACCTCCTACGAGCAGTACTTC. It translates to CASSLQGKTSYEQYF.

The chain combines TRBV11-3 with TRBJ2-2; tentatively, D is TRBD2 (7 bases). V dropped 5 bases and J dropped 3 bases, with 19 bases sitting between them. The germline V gene encodes CDR1 SGHNT and CDR2 YENEEA. The CDR3 has 17 amino acids. CDR3 nucleotides: TGTGCCAGCAGCCCCAACAAGGGGGGGAGGCACACCGGGGAGCTGTTTTTT. Its translation is CASSPNKGGRHTGELFF.

The V and J genes are TRBV11-2 and TRBJ2-2; 8 positions match TRBD1. With V trimmed by 5 bases and J by 5 bases, 4 bases remained unmatched. This CDR3 is built from 14 residues. Germline V lookup: CDR1 SGHAT, CDR2 FQNNGV. CDR3 sequence (DNA): TGTGCCAGCAGCCTCAGGGGGCGGACCGGGGAGCTGTTTTTT. As protein: CASSLRGRTGELFF.

The chain joins TRBV6-1 to TRBJ1-1; a possible D gene is TRBD1 (6 bases). The CDR3 has 11 residues. Trimming shortened V by 4 bases and J by 11 bases, and 11 bases separated the two germline ends. CDR1 is MNHNS and CDR2 is SASEGT in the germline V gene. The DNA of the CDR3 is TGTGCCAGCAGTGTTACAGGGTGGGCTTTCTTT. Translation: CASSVTGWAFF.